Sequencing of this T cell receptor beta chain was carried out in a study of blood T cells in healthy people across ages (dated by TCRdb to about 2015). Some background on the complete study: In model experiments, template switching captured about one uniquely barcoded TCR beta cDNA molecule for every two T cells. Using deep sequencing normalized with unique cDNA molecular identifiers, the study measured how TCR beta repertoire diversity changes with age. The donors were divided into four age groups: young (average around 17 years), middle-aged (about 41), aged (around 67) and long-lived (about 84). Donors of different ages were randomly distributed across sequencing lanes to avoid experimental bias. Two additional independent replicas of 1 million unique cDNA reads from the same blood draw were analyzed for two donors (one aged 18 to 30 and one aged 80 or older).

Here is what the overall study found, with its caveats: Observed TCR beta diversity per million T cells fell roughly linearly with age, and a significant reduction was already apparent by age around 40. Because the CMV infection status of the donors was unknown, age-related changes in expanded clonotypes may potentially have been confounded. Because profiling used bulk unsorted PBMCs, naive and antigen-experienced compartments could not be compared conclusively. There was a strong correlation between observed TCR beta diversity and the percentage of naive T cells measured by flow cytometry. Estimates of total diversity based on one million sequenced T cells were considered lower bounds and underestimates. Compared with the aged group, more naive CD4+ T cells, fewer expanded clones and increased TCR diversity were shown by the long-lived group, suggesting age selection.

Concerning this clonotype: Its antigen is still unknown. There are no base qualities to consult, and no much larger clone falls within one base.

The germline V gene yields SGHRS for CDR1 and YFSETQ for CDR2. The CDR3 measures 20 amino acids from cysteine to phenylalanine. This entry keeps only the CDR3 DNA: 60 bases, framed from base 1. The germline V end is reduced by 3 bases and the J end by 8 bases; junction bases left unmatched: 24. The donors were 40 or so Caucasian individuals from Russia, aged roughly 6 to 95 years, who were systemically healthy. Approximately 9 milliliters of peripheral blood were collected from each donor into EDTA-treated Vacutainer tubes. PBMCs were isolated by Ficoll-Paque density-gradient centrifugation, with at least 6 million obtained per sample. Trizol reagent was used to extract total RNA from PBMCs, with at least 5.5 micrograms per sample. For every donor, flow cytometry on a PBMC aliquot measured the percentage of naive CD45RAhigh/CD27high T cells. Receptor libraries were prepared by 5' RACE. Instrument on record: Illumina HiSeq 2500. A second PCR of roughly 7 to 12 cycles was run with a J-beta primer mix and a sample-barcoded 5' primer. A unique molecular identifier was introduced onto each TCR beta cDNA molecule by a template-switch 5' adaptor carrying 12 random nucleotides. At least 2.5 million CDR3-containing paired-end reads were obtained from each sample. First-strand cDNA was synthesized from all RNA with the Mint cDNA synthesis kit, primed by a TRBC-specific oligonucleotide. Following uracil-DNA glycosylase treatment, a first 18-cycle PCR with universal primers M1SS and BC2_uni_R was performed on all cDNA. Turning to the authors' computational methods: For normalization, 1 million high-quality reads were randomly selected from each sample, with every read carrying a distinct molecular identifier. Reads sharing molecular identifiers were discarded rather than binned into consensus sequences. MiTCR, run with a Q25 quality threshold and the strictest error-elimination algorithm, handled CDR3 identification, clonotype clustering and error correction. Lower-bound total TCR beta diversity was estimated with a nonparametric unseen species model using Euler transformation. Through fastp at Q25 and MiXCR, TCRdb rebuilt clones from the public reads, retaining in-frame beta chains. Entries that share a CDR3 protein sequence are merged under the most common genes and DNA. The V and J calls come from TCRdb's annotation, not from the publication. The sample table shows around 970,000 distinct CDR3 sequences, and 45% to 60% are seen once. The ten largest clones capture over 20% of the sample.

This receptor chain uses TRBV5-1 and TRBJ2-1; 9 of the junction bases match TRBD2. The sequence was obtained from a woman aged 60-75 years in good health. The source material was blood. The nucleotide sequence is TGCGCCAGCAGCTCTGGCGGTGGTATTACACCAGCGGGAGGAATATATGAGCAGTTCTTC. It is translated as CASSSGGGITPAGGIYEQFF. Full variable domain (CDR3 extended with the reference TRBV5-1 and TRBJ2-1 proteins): KAGVTQTPRYLIKTRGQQVTLSCSPISGHRSVSWYQQTPGQGLQFLFEYFSETQRNKGNFPGRFSGRQFSNSRSEMNVSTLELGDSALYLCASSSGGGITPAGGIYEQFFGPGTRLTVL.